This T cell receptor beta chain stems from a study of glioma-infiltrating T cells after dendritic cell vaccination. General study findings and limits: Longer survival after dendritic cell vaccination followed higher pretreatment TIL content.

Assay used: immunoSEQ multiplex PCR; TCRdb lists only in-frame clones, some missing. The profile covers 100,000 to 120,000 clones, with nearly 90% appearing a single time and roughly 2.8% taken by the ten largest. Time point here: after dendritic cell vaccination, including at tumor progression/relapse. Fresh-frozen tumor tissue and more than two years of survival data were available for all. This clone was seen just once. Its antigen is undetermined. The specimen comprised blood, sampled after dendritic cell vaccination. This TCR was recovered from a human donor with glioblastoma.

CDR3 nucleotides: TGTGCCAGCAGTTTATTAGGGGGCATGAACACTGAAGCTTTCTTT. It yields the protein CASSLLGGMNTEAFF. The chain carries TRBV27 and TRBJ1-1; 7 bases are a match to TRBD1. This CDR3 is built from 15 residues. V was pared by 1 base and J by 0 bases, with 2 bases of the junction left unmatched. Germline V gene sequence: CDR1 MNHEY, CDR2 SMNVEV (reference sequence).